This T cell receptor (beta chain) stems from a study of T cells in Graves' hyperthyroidism and ophthalmopathy. Overall study findings and caveats: Blood also showed most of the thyroid clonotypes that were expanded above 0.001. The model's output predicted ophthalmopathy at a median of around 7 months prior to onset.

About this clonotype: The antigen remains unidentified.

Regions amplified from RNA transcripts were the TCR beta CDR3 regions. Primed by the HTBI set, a first-round RT-PCR was run on the TCR CDR3. TCRdb fed the multiplex PCR reads into MiXCR, producing one record per CDR3 protein. Of 300,000 to 400,000 distinct CDR3 sequences listed, under 25% are singletons. The V gene lost 5 bases and the J gene lost 0 bases, with 8 bases spanning the gap. CDR1 LNHNV and CDR2 YYDKDF come from the germline V gene (reference sequence). The CDR3 spans 14 residues. In making diagnoses, clinical symptoms, serum thyroxine and TRAb, thyroid ultrasound and orbital computed tomography were all used. PBMCs stemmed from around 10 ml fresh peripheral blood.

This chain joins TRBV15 and TRBJ1-3; D is ambiguous. Sequencing was carried out using blood. The receptor's source is a woman aged 45-59 years with Graves' hyperthyroidism. CDR3 protein: CATSDGSSGNTIYF. CDR3 nucleotide sequence: TGTGCCACCAGCGACGGAAGCTCTGGAAACACCATATATTTT.